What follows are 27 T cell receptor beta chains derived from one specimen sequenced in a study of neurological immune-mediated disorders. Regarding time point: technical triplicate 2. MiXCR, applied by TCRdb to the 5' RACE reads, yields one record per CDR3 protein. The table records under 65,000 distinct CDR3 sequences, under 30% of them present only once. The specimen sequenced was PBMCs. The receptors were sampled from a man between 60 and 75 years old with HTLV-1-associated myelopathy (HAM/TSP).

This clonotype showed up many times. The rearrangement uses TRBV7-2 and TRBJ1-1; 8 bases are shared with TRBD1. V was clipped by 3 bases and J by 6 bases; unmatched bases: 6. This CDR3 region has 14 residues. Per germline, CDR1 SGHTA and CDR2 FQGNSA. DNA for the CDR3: TGTGCCAGCAGCTTCCAGGGGGCTAGGGCTGAAGCTTTCTTT. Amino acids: CASSFQGARAEAFF.

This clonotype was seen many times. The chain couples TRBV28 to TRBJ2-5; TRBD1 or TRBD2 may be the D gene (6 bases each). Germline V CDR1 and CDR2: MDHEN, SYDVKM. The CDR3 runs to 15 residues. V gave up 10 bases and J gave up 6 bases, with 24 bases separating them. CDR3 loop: CATVQGGGNGKTQYF. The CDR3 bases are TGTGCCACGGTACAAGGAGGGGGAAACGGAAAGACCCAGTACTTC.

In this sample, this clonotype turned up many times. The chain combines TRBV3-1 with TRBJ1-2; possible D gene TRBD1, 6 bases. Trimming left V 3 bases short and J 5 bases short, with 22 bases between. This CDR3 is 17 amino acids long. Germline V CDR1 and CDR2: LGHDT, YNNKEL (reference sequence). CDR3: CASSQALATGRTYGYTF. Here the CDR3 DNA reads TGTGCCAGCAGCCAGGCTCTCGCGACAGGTCGAACATATGGCTACACCTTC.

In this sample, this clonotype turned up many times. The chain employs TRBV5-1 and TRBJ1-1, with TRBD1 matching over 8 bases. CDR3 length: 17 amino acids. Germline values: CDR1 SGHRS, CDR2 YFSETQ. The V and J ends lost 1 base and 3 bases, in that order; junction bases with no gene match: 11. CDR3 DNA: TGCGCCAGCAGCTTGTTTCAGGGGGCGAAGGTGGACACTGAAGCTTTCTTT. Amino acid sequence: CASSLFQGAKVDTEAFF.

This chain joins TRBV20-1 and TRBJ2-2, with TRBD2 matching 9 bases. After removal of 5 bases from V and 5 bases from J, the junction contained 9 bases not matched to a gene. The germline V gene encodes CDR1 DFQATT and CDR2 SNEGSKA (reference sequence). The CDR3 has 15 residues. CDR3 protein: CSASKASGVTGELFF. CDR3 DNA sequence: TGCAGTGCTTCAAAGGCTAGCGGGGTGACCGGGGAGCTGTTTTTT.

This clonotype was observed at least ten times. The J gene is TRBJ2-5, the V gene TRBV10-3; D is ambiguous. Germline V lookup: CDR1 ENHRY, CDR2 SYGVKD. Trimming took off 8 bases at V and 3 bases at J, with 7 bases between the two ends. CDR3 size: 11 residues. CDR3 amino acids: CAIGPKETQYF. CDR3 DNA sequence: TGTGCCATCGGGCCCAAAGAGACCCAGTACTTC.

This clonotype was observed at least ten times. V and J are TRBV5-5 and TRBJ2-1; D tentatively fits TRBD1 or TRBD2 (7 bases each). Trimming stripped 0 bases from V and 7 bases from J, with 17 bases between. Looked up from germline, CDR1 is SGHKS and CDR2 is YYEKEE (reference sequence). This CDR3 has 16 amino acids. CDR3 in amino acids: CASSLAGGVSGNEQFF. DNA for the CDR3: TGTGCCAGCAGCTTGGCAGGGGGGGTGTCGGGGAATGAGCAGTTCTTC.

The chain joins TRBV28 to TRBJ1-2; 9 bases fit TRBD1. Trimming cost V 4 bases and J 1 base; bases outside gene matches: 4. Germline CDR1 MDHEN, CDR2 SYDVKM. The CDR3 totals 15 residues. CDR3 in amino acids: CASSYRGLGNYGYTF. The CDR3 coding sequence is TGTGCCAGCAGTTACAGGGGGCTTGGTAACTATGGCTACACCTTC.

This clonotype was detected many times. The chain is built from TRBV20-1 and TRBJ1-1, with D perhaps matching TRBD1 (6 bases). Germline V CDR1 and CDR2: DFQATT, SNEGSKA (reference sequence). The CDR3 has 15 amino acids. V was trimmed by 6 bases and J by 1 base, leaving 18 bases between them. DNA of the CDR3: TGCAGTGCCCGACCGGGGGGGCGACAGAACACTGAAGCTTTCTTT. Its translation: CSARPGGRQNTEAFF.

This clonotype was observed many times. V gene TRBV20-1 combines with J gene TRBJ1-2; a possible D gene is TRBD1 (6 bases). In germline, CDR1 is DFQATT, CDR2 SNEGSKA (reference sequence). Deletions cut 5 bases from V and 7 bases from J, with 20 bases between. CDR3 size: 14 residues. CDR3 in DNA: TGCAGTGCTGGGGGTAGGGGGGGGTTAGGTGGCTACACCTTC. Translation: CSAGGRGGLGGYTF.

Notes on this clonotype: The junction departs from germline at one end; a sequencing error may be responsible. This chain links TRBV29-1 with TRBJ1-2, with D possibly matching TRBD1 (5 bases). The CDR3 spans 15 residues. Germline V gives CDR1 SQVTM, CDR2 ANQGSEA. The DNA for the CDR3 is TGCAGCGTCGACGACGGGCAGGGTGGTTACTATGACTACACCTTC. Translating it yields CSVDDGQGGYYDYTF.

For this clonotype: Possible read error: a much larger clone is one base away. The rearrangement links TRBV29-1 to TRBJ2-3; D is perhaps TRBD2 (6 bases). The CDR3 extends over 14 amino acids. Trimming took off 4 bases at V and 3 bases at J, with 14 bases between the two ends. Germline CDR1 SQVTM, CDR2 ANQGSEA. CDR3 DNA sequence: TGCAGCGTTGGGGCGGGATGGTCAACAGATACGCAGTATTTT. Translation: CSVGAGWSTDTQYF.

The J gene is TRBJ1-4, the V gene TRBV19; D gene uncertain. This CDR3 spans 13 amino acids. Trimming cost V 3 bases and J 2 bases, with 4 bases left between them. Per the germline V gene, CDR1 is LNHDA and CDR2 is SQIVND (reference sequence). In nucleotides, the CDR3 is TGTGCCAGTAGTATGTCCACTAATGAAAAACTGTTTTTT. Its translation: CASSMSTNEKLFF.

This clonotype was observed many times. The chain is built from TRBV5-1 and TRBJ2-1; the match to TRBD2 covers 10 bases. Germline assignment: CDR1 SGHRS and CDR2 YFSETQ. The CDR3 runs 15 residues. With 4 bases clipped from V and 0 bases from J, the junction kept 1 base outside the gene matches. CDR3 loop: CASSPSGSSYNEQFF. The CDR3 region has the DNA TGCGCCAGCAGCCCTAGCGGGAGCTCCTACAATGAGCAGTTCTTC.

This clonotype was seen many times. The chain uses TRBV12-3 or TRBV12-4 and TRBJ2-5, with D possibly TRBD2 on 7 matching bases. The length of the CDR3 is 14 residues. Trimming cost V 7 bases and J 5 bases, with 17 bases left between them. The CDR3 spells CASTFGGLGETQYF. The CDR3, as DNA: TGTGCCAGCACCTTCGGGGGGCTAGGGGAGACCCAGTACTTC.

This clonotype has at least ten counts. In DNA form, the CDR3 reads TGCAGTGCTAGGGAAAGTGGGGGGCCCGGATATGGCTACACCTTC. It specifies CSARESGGPGYGYTF. The genes are TRBV20-1 and TRBJ1-2; tentative D call: TRBD1 (6 bases). This CDR3 spans 15 amino acids. Germline V CDR1 and CDR2: DFQATT, SNEGSKA (reference sequence). Trimming removed 3 bases at V and 5 bases at J, with 19 bases between.

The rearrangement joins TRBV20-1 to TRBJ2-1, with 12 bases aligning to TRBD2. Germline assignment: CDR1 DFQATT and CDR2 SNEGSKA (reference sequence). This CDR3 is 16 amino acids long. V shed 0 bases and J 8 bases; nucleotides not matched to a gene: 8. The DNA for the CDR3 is TGCAGTGCTAGAGATTCGACTAGCGGGAGCTTCGATGAGCAGTTCTTC. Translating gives CSARDSTSGSFDEQFF.

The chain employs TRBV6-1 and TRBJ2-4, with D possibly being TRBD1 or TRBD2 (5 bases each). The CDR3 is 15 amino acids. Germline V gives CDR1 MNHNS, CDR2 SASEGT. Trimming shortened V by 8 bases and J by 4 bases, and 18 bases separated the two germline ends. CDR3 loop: CASDDPGTLKNIQYF. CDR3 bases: TGTGCCAGCGACGACCCGGGGACCCTGAAAAACATTCAGTACTTC.

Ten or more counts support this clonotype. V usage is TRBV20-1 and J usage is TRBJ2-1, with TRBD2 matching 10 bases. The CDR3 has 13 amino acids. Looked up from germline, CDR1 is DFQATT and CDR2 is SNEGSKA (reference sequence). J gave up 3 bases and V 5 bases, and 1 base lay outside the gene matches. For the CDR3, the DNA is TGCAGTGCTCTAGCGGGGGACTACAATGAGCAGTTCTTC. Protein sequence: CSALAGDYNEQFF.

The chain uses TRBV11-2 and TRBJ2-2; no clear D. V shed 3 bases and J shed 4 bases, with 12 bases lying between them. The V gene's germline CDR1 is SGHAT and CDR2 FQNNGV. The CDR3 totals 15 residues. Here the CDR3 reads CASSFLAEPTGELFF. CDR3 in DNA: TGTGCCAGCAGCTTTTTAGCCGAACCCACCGGGGAGCTGTTTTTT.

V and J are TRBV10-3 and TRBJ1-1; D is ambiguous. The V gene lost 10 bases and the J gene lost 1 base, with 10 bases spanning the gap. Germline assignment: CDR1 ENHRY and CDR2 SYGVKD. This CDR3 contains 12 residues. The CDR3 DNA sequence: TGTGCCACCGCACAGCCGAACACTGAAGCTTTCTTT. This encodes CATAQPNTEAFF.

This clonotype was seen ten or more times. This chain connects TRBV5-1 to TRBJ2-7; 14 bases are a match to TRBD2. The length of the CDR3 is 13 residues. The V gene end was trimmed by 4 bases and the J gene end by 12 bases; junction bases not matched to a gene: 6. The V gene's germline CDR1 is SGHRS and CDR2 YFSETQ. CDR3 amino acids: CASSGGLAGVLYF. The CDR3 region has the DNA TGCGCCAGCAGCGGGGGACTAGCGGGAGTGCTGTACTTC.

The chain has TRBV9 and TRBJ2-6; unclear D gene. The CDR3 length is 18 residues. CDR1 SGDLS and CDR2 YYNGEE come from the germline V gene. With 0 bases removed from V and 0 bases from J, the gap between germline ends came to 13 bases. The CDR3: CASSVGANWGSGANVLTF. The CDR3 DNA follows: TGTGCCAGCAGCGTAGGGGCGAATTGGGGCTCTGGGGCCAACGTCCTGACTTTC.

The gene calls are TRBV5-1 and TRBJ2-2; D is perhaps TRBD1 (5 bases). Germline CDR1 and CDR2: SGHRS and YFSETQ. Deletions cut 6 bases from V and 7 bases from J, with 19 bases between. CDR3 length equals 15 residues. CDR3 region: CASMSLPGADGELFF. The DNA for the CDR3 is TGCGCCAGCATGTCCTTACCTGGGGCCGACGGGGAGCTGTTTTTT. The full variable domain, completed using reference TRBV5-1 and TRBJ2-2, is KAGVTQTPRYLIKTRGQQVTLSCSPISGHRSVSWYQQTPGQGLQFLFEYFSETQRNKGNFPGRFSGRQFSNSRSEMNVSTLELGDSALYLCASMSLPGADGELFFGEGSRLTVL.

DNA of the CDR3: TGTGCCACCAGCAGAGAATTTCATTCTCTGGGGGAGCAGTACTTC. Its translation is CATSREFHSLGEQYF. V and J are TRBV15 and TRBJ2-7; D call uncertain. The CDR3 contains 15 residues. Germline CDR1 is LNHNV and CDR2 is YYDKDF (reference sequence). Deletions cut 0 bases from V and 7 bases from J, with 16 bases between.

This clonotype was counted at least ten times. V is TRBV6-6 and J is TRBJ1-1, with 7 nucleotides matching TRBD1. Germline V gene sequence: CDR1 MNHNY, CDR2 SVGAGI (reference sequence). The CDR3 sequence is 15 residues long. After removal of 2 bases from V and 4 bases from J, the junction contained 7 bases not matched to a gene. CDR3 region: CASSYPTGPATEAFF. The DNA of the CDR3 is TGTGCCAGCAGTTACCCGACAGGGCCGGCCACTGAAGCTTTCTTT.

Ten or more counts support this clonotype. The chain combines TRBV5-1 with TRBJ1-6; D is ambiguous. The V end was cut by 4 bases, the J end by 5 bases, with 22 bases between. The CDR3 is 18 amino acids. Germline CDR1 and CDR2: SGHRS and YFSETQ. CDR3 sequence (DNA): TGCGCCAGCAGCCTACCGATGTGTGCAGGATACGATAATTCACCCCTCCACTTT. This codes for CASSLPMCAGYDNSPLHF.